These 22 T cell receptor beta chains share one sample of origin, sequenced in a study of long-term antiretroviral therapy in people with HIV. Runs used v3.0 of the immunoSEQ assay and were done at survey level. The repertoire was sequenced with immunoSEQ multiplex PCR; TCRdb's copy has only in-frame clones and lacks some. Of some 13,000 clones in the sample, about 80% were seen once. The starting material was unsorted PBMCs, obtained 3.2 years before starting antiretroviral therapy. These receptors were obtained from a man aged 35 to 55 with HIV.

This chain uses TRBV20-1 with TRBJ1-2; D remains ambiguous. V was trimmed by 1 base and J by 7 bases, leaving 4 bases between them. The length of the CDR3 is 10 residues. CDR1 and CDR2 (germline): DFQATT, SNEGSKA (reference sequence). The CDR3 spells CSARVGGYTF. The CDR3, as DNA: TGCAGTGCTAGAGTCGGTGGCTACACCTTC.

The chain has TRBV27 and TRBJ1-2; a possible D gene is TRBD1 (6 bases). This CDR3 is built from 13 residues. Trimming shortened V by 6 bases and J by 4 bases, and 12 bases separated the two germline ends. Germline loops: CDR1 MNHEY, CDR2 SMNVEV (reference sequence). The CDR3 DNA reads TGTGCCAGCAGATCGACAGGACTCTATGGCTACACCTTC. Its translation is CASRSTGLYGYTF.

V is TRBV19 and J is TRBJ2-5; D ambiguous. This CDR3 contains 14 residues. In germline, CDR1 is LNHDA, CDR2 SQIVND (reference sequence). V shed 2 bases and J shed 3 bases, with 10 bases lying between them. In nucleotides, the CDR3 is TGTGCCAGTAGTATAACTGAAACGGAAGAGACCCAGTACTTC. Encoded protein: CASSITETEETQYF.

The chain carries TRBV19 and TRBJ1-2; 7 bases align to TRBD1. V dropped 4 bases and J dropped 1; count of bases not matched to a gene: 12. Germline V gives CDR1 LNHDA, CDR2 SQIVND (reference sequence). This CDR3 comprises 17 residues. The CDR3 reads CASSSPTGTVLNYGYTF. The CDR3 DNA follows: TGTGCCAGTAGTAGCCCCACCGGGACAGTCCTTAACTATGGCTACACCTTC.

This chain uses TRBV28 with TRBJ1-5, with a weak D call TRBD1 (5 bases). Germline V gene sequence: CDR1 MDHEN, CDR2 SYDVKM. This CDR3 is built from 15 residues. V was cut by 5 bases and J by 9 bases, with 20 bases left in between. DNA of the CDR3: TGTGCCAGCAGTCCCCCGGGACTAGGGTATGGGCCCCAGCATTTT. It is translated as CASSPPGLGYGPQHF.

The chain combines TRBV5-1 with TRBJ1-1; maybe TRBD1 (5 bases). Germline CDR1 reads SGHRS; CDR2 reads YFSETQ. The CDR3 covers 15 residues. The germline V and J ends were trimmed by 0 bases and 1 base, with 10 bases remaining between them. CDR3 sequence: CASSLVGPENTEAFF. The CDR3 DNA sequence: TGCGCCAGCAGCTTGGTGGGACCAGAGAACACTGAAGCTTTCTTT.

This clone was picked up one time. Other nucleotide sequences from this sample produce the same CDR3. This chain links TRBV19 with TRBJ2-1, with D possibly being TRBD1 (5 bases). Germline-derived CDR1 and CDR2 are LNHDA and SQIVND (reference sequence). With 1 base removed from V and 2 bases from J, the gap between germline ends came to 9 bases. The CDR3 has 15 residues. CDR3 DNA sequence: TGTGCCAGTAGTATAGTCCAGGGTCCCTACAATGAGCAGTTCTTC. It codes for CASSIVQGPYNEQFF. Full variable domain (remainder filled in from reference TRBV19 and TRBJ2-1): DGGITQSPKYLFRKEGQNVTLSCEQNLNHDAMYWYRQDPGQGLRLIYYSQIVNDFQKGDIAEGYSVSREKKESFPLTVTSAQKNPTAFYLCASSIVQGPYNEQFFGPGTRLTVL.

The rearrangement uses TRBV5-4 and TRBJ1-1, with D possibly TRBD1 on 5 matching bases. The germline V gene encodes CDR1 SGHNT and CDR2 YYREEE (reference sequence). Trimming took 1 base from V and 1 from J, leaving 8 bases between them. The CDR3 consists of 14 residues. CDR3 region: CASSLWQGNTEAFF. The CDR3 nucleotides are TGTGCCAGCAGCTTGTGGCAGGGGAACACTGAAGCTTTCTTT.

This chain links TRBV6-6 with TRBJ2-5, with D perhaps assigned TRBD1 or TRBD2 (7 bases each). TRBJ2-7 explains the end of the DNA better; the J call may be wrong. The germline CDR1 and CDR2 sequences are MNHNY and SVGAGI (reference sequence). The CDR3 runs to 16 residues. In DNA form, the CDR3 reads TGTGCCAGCAGTACAATTGGGGGGGAGGGGGCCCACGAGCAGTACTTC. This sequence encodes CASSTIGGEGAHEQYF.

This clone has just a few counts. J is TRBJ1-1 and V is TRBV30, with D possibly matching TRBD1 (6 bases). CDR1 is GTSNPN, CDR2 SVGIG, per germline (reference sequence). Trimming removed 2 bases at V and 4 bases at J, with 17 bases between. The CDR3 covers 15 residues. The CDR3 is CAWSPGLGGPTEAFF. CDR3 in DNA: TGTGCCTGGAGTCCGGGGCTCGGGGGGCCCACTGAAGCTTTCTTT.

The CDR3 reads CASSQGGQGANYGYTF. The CDR3 nucleotides are TGTGCCAGCAGCCAAGGGGGACAGGGGGCTAACTATGGCTACACCTTC. V and J are TRBV14 and TRBJ1-2; TRBD1 matches 11 bases. The CDR3 has 16 residues. J was trimmed by 0 bases and V by 1 base; bases with no gene match: 1. Germline V gene sequence: CDR1 SGHDN, CDR2 FVKESK.

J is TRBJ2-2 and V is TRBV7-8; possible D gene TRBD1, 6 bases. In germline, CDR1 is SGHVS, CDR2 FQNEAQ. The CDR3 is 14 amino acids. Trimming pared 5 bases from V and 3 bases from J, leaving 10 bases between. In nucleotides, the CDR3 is TGTGCCAGCAGCGCCGGGACATACACCGGGGAGCTGTTTTTT. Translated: CASSAGTYTGELFF.

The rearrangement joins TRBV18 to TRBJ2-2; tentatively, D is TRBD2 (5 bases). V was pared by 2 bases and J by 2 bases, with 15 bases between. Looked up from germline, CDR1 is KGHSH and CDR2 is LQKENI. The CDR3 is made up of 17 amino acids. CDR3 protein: CASSPREPYKNTGELFF. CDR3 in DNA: TGTGCCAGCTCACCAAGGGAGCCATACAAAAACACCGGGGAGCTGTTTTTT.

This CDR3 is CAWSIGPYNEQFF. In DNA form, the CDR3 reads TGTGCCTGGAGTATAGGACCCTACAATGAGCAGTTCTTC. The chain carries TRBV30 and TRBJ2-1; no clear D. The CDR3 length is 13 residues. Trimming pared 2 bases from V and 2 bases from J, leaving 7 bases between. CDR1 and CDR2 (germline): GTSNPN, SVGIG (reference sequence).

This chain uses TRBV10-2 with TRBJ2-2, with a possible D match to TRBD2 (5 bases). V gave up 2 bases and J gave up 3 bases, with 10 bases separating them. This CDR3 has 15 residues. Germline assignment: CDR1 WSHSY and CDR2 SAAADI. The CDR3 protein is CASSEGRRYTGELFF. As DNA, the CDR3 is TGCGCCAGCAGTGAGGGAAGGAGGTACACCGGGGAGCTGTTTTTT.

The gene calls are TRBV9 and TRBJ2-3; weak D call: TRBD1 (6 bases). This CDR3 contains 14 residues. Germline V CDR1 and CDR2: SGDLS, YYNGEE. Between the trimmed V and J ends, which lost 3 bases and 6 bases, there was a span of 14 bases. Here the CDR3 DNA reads TGTGCCAGCAGCGCAGAGGGGGAAGTGGATACGCAGTATTTT. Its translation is CASSAEGEVDTQYF.

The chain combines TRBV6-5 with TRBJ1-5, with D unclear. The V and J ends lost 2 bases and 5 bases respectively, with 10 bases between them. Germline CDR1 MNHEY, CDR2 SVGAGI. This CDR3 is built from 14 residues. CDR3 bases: TGTGCCAGCAGTTACCGGCGGGTAGATCAGCCCCAGCATTTT. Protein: CASSYRRVDQPQHF.

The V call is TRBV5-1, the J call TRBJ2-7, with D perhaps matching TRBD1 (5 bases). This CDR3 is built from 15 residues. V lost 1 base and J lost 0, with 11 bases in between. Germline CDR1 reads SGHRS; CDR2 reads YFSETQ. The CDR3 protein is CASSLPGQSSYEQYF. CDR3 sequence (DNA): TGCGCCAGCAGCTTGCCAGGGCAGAGCTCCTACGAGCAGTACTTC.

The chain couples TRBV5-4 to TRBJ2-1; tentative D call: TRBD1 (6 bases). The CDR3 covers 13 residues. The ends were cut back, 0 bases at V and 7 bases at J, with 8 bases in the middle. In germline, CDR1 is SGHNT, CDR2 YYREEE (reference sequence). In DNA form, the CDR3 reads TGTGCCAGCAGCTTGGACAGGGAAAATGAGCAGTTCTTC. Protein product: CASSLDRENEQFF.

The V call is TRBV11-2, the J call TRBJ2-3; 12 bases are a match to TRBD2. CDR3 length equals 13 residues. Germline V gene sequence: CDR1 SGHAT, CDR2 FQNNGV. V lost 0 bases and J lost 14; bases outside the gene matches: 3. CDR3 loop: CASSLETSGSGYF. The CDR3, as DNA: TGTGCCAGCAGCTTAGAGACTAGCGGGAGTGGGTATTTT.

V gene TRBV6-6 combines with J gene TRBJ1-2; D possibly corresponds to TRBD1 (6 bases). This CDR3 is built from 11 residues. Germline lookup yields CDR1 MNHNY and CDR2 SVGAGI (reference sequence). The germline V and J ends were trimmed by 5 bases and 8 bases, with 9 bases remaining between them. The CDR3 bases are TGTGCCAGCAGTCGGGACAAGGGCTACACCTTC. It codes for CASSRDKGYTF.

DNA for the CDR3: TGCGCCAGCAGTGAGCCGAGACAGTCCACAGATACGCAGTATTTT. As protein: CASSEPRQSTDTQYF. This chain uses TRBV10-2 with TRBJ2-3; tentative D call: TRBD1 (5 bases). Trimming left V 2 bases short and J 2 bases short, with 11 bases between. Germline loops: CDR1 WSHSY, CDR2 SAAADI. This CDR3 spans 15 amino acids.